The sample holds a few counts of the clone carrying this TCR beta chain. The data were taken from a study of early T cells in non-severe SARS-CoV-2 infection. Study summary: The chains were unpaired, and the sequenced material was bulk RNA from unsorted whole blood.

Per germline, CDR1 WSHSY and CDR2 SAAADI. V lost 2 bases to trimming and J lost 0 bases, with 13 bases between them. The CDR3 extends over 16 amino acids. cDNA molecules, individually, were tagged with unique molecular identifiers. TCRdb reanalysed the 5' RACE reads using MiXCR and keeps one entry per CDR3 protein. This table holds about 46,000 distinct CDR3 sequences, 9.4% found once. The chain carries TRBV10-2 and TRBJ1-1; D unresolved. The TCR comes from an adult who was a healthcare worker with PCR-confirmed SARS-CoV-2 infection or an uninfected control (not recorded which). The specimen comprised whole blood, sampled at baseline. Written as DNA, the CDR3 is TGCGCCAGCAGTGAGACTACCCAGGTTTTGAACACTGAAGCTTTCTTT. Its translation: CASSETTQVLNTEAFF.